The T cell receptor beta chain under discussion was sequenced for a study of cytomegalovirus exposure and HLA in healthy donors. Clones were sequenced by immunoSEQ multiplex PCR, and TCRdb holds only the in-frame ones, with some missing. The sample has 260,000 or so clones; around 87% are singletons. The V end was cut by 3 bases, the J end by 4 bases, with 9 bases between. CDR1 is SEHNR, CDR2 FQNEAQ, per germline (reference sequence). This CDR3 is built from 13 residues. Sequenced: PBMCs. The clonotype comes from a man younger than 30 in good health and CMV-seronegative. The chain joins TRBV7-9 to TRBJ1-2; D is uncertain. Written as DNA, the CDR3 is TGTGCCAGCAGCTTTGGCTCCTCCTATGGCTACACCTTC. This gives the protein CASSFGSSYGYTF.